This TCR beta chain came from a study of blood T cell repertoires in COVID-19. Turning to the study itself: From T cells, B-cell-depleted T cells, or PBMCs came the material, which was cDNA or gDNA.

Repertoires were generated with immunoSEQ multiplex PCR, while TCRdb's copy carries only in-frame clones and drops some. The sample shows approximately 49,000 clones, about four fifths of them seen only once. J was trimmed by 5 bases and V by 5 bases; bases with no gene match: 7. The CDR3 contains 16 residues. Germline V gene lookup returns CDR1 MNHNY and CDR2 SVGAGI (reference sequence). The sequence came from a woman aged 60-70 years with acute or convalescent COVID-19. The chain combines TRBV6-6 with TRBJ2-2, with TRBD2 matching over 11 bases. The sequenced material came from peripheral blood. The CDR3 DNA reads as TGTGCCAGCAGTCGGCTAGCGGGGGGTGGGACCGGGGAGCTGTTTTTT. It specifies CASSRLAGGGTGELFF.